Listed below are T cell receptor beta chains from one sample, sequenced in a study of T cell responses to AZD1222 COVID-19 vaccine. Clones were read by immunoSEQ multiplex PCR, and TCRdb kept only the in-frame ones, dropping some. The repertoire holds tens of thousands of clones, with 80% to 90% as singletons. The starting material was peripheral blood, obtained on day 0 of AZD1222 vaccination. The source is an adult in good health. Each CDR3 is given with its conserved first and last residue. The order of the fields is D gene, clone size, CDR3 length, V gene, J gene, CDR3 protein, CDR3 DNA. A D gene is named only where the DNA matches it firmly. For some rows the clone size is stated as once, few or many, or as a class when expanded; others skip it.

d_call: -
clone_size: few
cdr3_length: 13
v_call: TRBV6-5
j_call: TRBJ2-2
cdr3_aa: CASSSTRVGELFF
cdr3_nt: TGTGCCAGCAGTTCAACTAGAGTAGGGGAGCTGTTTTTT

d_call: -
clone_size: -
cdr3_length: 11
v_call: TRBV24-1
j_call: TRBJ2-7
cdr3_aa: CATSDLYEQYF
cdr3_nt: TGTGCCACCAGTGATTTGTACGAGCAGTACTTC

d_call: -
clone_size: -
cdr3_length: 13
v_call: TRBV19
j_call: TRBJ1-2
cdr3_aa: CASGGLGVGGYTF
cdr3_nt: TGTGCCAGTGGAGGACTGGGCGTAGGTGGCTACACCTTC

d_call: TRBD1
clone_size: -
cdr3_length: 15
v_call: TRBV10-3
j_call: TRBJ2-7
cdr3_aa: CAISVGQGAPYEQYF
cdr3_nt: TGTGCCATCAGTGTGGGACAGGGGGCACCCTACGAGCAGTACTTC

d_call: -
clone_size: -
cdr3_length: 12
v_call: TRBV29-1
j_call: TRBJ1-2
cdr3_aa: CSVGSSNYGYTF
cdr3_nt: TGCAGCGTTGGGTCATCTAACTATGGCTACACCTTC

d_call: TRBD1
clone_size: -
cdr3_length: 14
v_call: TRBV30
j_call: TRBJ1-2
cdr3_aa: CALHHGTGYDGYTF
cdr3_nt: TGTGCCCTCCACCACGGGACAGGGTATGATGGCTACACCTTC

d_call: -
clone_size: -
cdr3_length: 17
v_call: TRBV19
j_call: TRBJ1-5
cdr3_aa: CASSTRRVSRESQPQHF
cdr3_nt: TGTGCCAGTAGTACCCGCCGAGTCTCCAGGGAGTCTCAGCCCCAGCATTTT

d_call: TRBD1
clone_size: few
cdr3_length: 18
v_call: TRBV2
j_call: TRBJ1-5
cdr3_aa: CASSAIRDRGRLNQPQHF
cdr3_nt: TGTGCCAGCAGTGCCATAAGGGACAGGGGGCGGCTTAATCAGCCCCAGCATTTT

d_call: -
clone_size: once
cdr3_length: 12
v_call: TRBV30
j_call: TRBJ1-1
cdr3_aa: CAWSDFNTEAFF
cdr3_nt: TGTGCCTGGAGCGATTTTAACACTGAAGCTTTCTTT

d_call: -
clone_size: -
cdr3_length: 12
v_call: TRBV2
j_call: TRBJ2-1
cdr3_aa: CASSRDNNEQFF
cdr3_nt: TGTGCCAGCAGCCGGGACAACAATGAGCAGTTCTTC

d_call: -
clone_size: -
cdr3_length: 12
v_call: TRBV11-2
j_call: TRBJ1-6
cdr3_aa: CASSLRNSPLHF
cdr3_nt: TGTGCCAGCAGCTTGCGGAATTCACCCCTCCACTTT

d_call: TRBD1
clone_size: few
cdr3_length: 18
v_call: TRBV5-5
j_call: TRBJ1-6
cdr3_aa: CASSGDRGLTPYNSPLHF
cdr3_nt: TGTGCCAGCAGTGGGGACAGGGGACTTACTCCCTATAATTCACCCCTCCACTTT

d_call: -
clone_size: -
cdr3_length: 14
v_call: TRBV19
j_call: TRBJ2-1
cdr3_aa: CASSKAGAANEQFF
cdr3_nt: TGTGCCAGTAGTAAGGCAGGGGCGGCCAATGAGCAGTTCTTC

d_call: TRBD2
clone_size: -
cdr3_length: 15
v_call: TRBV5-1
j_call: TRBJ2-5
cdr3_aa: CASSLAVAGEETQYF
cdr3_nt: TGCGCCAGCAGCTTGGCCGTGGCGGGAGAAGAGACCCAGTACTTC

d_call: -
clone_size: -
cdr3_length: 13
v_call: TRBV19
j_call: TRBJ1-6
cdr3_aa: CASSPLGDSPLHF
cdr3_nt: TGTGCCAGTAGCCCGCTGGGGGACTCACCCCTCCACTTT

d_call: -
clone_size: -
cdr3_length: 16
v_call: TRBV28
j_call: TRBJ1-5
cdr3_aa: CASSLFIRDFYQPQHF
cdr3_nt: TGTGCCAGCAGTTTATTCATTCGGGATTTTTATCAGCCCCAGCATTTT

d_call: -
clone_size: -
cdr3_length: 15
v_call: TRBV6-5
j_call: TRBJ1-1
cdr3_aa: CASSSGQRMNTEAFF
cdr3_nt: TGTGCCAGCAGTTCAGGACAGCGCATGAACACTGAAGCTTTCTTT

d_call: -
clone_size: -
cdr3_length: 14
v_call: TRBV19
j_call: TRBJ2-3
cdr3_aa: CASSMQGGTDTQYF
cdr3_nt: TGTGCCAGTAGTATGCAGGGTGGGACAGATACGCAGTATTTT

d_call: TRBD2
clone_size: once
cdr3_length: 15
v_call: TRBV15
j_call: TRBJ2-7
cdr3_aa: CATSRGSSGPYEQYF
cdr3_nt: TGTGCCACCAGCAGAGGGTCTAGCGGACCCTACGAGCAGTACTTC

d_call: -
clone_size: -
cdr3_length: 17
v_call: TRBV28
j_call: TRBJ1-3
cdr3_aa: CASSLVPGHRSGNTIYF
cdr3_nt: TGTGCCAGCAGTTTAGTGCCAGGGCATCGCTCTGGAAACACCATATATTTT

d_call: -
clone_size: -
cdr3_length: 12
v_call: TRBV3-1/TRBV3-2
j_call: TRBJ2-7
cdr3_aa: CASSQGSGPEYF
cdr3_nt: TGTGCCAGCAGCCAAGGGTCGGGGCCGGAGTACTTC

d_call: -
clone_size: -
cdr3_length: 14
v_call: TRBV2
j_call: TRBJ1-5
cdr3_aa: CASSEVRGHQPQHF
cdr3_nt: TGTGCCAGCAGTGAGGTGAGGGGACATCAGCCCCAGCATTTT

d_call: -
clone_size: -
cdr3_length: 13
v_call: TRBV24-1
j_call: TRBJ2-5
cdr3_aa: CATSGSGRETQYF
cdr3_nt: TGTGCCACCAGTGGGTCGGGGAGGGAGACCCAGTACTTC

d_call: -
clone_size: -
cdr3_length: 16
v_call: TRBV3-1/TRBV3-2
j_call: TRBJ1-2
cdr3_aa: CASSPIAAPTGYGYTF
cdr3_nt: TGTGCCAGCAGCCCCATCGCCGCCCCTACGGGCTATGGCTACACCTTC

d_call: TRBD1
clone_size: -
cdr3_length: 14
v_call: TRBV7-9
j_call: TRBJ2-7
cdr3_aa: CASSTSRDREEQYF
cdr3_nt: TGTGCCAGCAGCACTTCCCGGGACAGGGAGGAGCAGTACTTC

d_call: TRBD1
clone_size: -
cdr3_length: 13
v_call: TRBV2
j_call: TRBJ2-5
cdr3_aa: CASSRGRQETQYF
cdr3_nt: TGTGCCAGCAGTAGGGGGCGCCAAGAGACCCAGTACTTC

d_call: -
clone_size: -
cdr3_length: 14
v_call: TRBV7-2
j_call: TRBJ2-5
cdr3_aa: CASSLAGGMETQYF
cdr3_nt: TGTGCCAGCAGCTTAGCAGGTGGGATGGAGACCCAGTACTTC

d_call: -
clone_size: -
cdr3_length: 13
v_call: TRBV12-5
j_call: TRBJ2-2
cdr3_aa: CASGLDQAGELFF
cdr3_nt: TGTGCTAGTGGTTTGGATCAGGCCGGGGAGCTGTTTTTT

d_call: -
clone_size: -
cdr3_length: 14
v_call: TRBV19
j_call: TRBJ1-1
cdr3_aa: CASSFGQPNTEAFF
cdr3_nt: TGTGCCAGTAGTTTCGGACAGCCAAACACTGAAGCTTTCTTT